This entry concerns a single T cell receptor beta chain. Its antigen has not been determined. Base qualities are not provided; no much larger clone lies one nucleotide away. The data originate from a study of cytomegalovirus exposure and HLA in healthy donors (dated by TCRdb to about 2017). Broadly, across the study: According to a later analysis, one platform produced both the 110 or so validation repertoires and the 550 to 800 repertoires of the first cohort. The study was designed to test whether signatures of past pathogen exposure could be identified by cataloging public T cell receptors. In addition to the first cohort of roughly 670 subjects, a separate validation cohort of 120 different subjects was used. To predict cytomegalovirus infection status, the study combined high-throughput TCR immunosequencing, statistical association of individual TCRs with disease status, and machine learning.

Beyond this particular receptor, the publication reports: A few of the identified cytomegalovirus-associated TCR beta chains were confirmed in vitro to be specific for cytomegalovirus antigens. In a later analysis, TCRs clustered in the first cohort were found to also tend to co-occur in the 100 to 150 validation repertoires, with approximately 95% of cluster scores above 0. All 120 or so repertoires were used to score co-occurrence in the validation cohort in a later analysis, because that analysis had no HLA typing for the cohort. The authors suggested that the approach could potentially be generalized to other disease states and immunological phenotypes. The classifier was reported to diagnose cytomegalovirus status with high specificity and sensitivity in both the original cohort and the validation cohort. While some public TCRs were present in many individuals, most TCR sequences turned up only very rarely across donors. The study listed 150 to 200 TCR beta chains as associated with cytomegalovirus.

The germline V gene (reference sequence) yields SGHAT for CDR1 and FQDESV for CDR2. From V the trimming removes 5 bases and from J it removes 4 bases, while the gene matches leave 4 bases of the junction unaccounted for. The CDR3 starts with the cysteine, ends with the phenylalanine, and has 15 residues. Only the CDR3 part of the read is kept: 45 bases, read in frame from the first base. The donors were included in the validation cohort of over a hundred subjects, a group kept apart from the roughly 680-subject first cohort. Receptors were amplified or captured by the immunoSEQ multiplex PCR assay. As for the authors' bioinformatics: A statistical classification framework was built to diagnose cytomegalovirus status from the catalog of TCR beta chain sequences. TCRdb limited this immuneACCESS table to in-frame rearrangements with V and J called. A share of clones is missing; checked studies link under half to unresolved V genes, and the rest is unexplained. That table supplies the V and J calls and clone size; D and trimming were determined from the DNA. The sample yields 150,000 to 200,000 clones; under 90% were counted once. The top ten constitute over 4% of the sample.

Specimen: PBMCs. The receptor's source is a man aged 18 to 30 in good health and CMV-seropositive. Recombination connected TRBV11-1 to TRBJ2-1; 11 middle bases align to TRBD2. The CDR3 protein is CASSPTSGAYNEQFF. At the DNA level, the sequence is TGTGCCAGCAGCCCGACTAGCGGGGCTTACAATGAGCAGTTCTTC. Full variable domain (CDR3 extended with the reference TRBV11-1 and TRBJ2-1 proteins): EAEVAQSPRYKITEKSQAVAFWCDPISGHATLYWYRQILGQGPELLVQFQDESVVDDSQLPKDRFSAERLKGVDSTLKIQPAELGDSAMYLCASSPTSGAYNEQFFGPGTRLTVL.